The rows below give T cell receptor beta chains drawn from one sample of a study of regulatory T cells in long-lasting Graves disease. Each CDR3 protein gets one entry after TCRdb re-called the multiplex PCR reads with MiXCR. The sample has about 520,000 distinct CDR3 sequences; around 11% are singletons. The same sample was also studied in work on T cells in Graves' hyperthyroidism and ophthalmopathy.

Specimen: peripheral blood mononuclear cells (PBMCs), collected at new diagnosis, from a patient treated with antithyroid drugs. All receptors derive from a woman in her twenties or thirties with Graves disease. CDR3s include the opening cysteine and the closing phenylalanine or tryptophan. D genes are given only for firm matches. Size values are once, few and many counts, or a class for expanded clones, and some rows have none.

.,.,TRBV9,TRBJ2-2,CASSSPGAGTGELFF,TGTGCCAGCTCCAGCCCGGGGGCGGGCACCGGGGAGCTGTTTTTT
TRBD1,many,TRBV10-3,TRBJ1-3,CAISDQPGQGGNTIYF,TGTGCCATCAGTGACCAGCCGGGACAGGGTGGAAACACCATATATTTT
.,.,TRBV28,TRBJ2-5,CASSLFDRNEETQYF,TGTGCCAGCAGTTTATTCGACAGAAACGAGGAGACCCAGTACTTC
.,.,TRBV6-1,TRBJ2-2,CASSEGGLTGELFF,TGTGCCAGCAGTGAAGGTGGCCTCACCGGGGAGCTGTTTTTT
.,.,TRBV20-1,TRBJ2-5,CSARVVRQETQYF,TGCAGTGCTAGAGTCGTCAGGCAAGAGACCCAGTACTTC
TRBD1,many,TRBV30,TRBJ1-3,CAWTQTGTGRSGNTIYF,TGTGCCTGGACCCAAACCGGGACAGGGCGTTCTGGAAACACCATATATTTT
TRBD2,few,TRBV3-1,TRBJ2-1,CASISGLAGRNEQFF,TGTGCCAGCATCAGCGGACTAGCGGGAAGGAATGAGCAGTTCTTC
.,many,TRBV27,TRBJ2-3,CASSWLMGDTQYF,TGTGCCAGCAGTTGGCTGATGGGGGATACGCAGTATTTT
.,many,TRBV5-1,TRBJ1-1,CASSLEIGEAFF,TGCGCCAGCAGCTTGGAAATTGGTGAAGCTTTCTTT
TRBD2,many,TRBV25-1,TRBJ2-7,CASSSASGRVRSYEQYF,TGTGCCAGCAGTTCGGCTAGCGGGAGGGTGAGGTCCTACGAGCAGTACTTC
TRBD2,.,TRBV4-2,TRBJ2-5,CARPPGGGQETQYF,TGTGCCAGGCCGCCCGGGGGGGGCCAAGAGACCCAGTACTTC
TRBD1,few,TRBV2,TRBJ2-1,CASRETSGGLYNEQFF,TGTGCCAGCAGAGAAACGTCAGGGGGCCTTTACAATGAGCAGTTCTTC
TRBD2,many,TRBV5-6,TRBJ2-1,CASSLVPPGLAGSRVF,TGTGCCAGCAGCTTGGTGCCCCCCGGCCTAGCGGGATCCCGGGTCTTC
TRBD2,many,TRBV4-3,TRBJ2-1,CASSQGLADKDEQFF,TGCGCCAGCAGCCAAGGACTAGCGGATAAGGATGAGCAGTTCTTC
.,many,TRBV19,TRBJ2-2,CASSTAGPIGELFF,TGTGCCAGTAGTACAGCGGGCCCGATCGGGGAGCTGTTTTTT
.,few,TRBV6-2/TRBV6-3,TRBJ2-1,CASSYSSAGEYNEQFF,TGTGCCAGCAGTTACTCCTCCGCAGGGGAGTACAATGAGCAGTTCTTC
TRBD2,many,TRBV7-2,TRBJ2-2,CASSILAGLNTGELFF,TGTGCCAGCAGCATACTAGCGGGGCTGAACACCGGGGAGCTGTTTTTT
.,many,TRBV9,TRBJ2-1,CASSKGGERANEQFF,TGTGCCAGCAGCAAGGGGGGGGAACGGGCGAATGAGCAGTTCTTC
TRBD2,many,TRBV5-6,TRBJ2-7,CASSLLFSGTRWYEQYF,TGTGCCAGCAGCTTGTTATTCTCCGGGACTAGATGGTACGAGCAGTACTTC
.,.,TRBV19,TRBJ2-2,CASSIRGNGELFF,TGTGCCAGTAGTATTCGTGGGAACGGGGAGCTGTTTTTT
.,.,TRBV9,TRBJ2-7,CASSAQLEGEQYF,TGTGCCAGCAGCGCACAACTAGAGGGCGAGCAGTACTTC
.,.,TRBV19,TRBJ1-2,CASTGDSRNYGYTF,TGTGCCAGTACCGGGGACTCTCGTAACTATGGCTACACCTTC
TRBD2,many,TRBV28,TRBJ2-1,CASSLGLGRGGDNEQFF,TGTGCCAGCAGTCTCGGTCTCGGGAGGGGAGGTGACAATGAGCAGTTCTTC
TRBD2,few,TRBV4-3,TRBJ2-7,CASSHRAGGSSYEQYF,TGCGCCAGCAGCCATCGAGCGGGGGGGAGCTCCTACGAGCAGTACTTC
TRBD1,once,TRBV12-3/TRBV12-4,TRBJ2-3,CASSLLGTGGGTDTQYF,TGTGCCAGCAGTTTATTAGGGACAGGGGGCGGCACAGATACGCAGTATTTT
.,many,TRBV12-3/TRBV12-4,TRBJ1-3,CASSQFRSGNTIYF,TGTGCCAGCAGCCAGTTTCGCTCTGGAAACACCATATATTTT
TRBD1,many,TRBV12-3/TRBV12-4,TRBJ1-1,CASSPETGAWDTEAFF,TGTGCCAGCTCACCCGAGACAGGGGCCTGGGACACTGAAGCTTTCTTT
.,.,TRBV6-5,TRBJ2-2,CASSYRQITGELFF,TGTGCCAGCAGTTACAGACAGATCACCGGGGAGCTGTTTTTT
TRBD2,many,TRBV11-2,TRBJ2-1,CASSLDRGRSYNEQFF,TGTGCCAGCAGCTTAGATCGCGGGAGGTCTTACAATGAGCAGTTCTTC
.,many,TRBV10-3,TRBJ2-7,CAISAGTGRGEQYF,TGTGCCATCAGTGCAGGGACCGGACGTGGGGAGCAGTACTTC
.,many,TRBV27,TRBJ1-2,CASSSQGGRVANYGYTF,TGTGCCAGCAGTTCCCAGGGCGGTCGGGTAGCTAACTATGGCTACACCTTC
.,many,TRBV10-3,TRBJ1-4,CAISDGGTNEKLFF,TGTGCCATCAGTGACGGGGGTACTAATGAAAAACTGTTTTTT
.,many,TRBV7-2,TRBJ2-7,CASSEVGAKAPEQYF,TGTGCCAGCAGTGAAGTGGGCGCGAAGGCTCCCGAGCAGTACTTC
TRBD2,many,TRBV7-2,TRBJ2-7,CASSHSSGDSYEQYF,TGTGCCAGCAGCCATTCTAGCGGTGACTCCTACGAGCAGTACTTC
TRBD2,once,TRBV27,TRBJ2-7,CASSRGTSGSSFYEQYF,TGTGCCAGCAGTCGGGGGACTAGCGGGAGCTCTTTCTACGAGCAGTACTTC
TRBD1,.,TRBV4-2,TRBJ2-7,CASSQDLNRGIYEQYF,TGTGCCAGCAGCCAAGATCTTAACAGGGGCATCTACGAGCAGTACTTC
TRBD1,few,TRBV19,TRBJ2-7,CASTGGGTGHLEQYF,TGTGCCAGTACCGGAGGGGGGACAGGACACCTCGAGCAGTACTTC
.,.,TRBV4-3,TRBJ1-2,CASSQDGPDGYTF,TGCGCCAGCAGCCAAGATGGTCCCGATGGCTACACCTTC
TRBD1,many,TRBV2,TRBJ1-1,CASSYRGGTEAFF,TGTGCCAGCAGTTACAGGGGCGGGACTGAAGCTTTCTTT
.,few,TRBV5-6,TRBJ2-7,CASSDRYRGGEQYF,TGTGCCAGCAGCGACCGATACAGGGGAGGGGAGCAGTACTTC
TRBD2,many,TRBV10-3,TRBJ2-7,CAISETSGRIRGDEQYF,TGTGCCATCAGTGAGACTAGCGGTAGGATCCGCGGGGACGAGCAGTACTTC
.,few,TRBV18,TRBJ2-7,CASSPVAKGYEQYF,TGTGCCAGCTCACCAGTCGCTAAGGGCTACGAGCAGTACTTC
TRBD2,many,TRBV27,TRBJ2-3,CASSRGAGARTDTQYF,TGTGCCAGCAGTAGAGGAGCGGGAGCACGCACAGATACGCAGTATTTT
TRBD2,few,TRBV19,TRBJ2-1,CASSVGLAGVGEQFF,TGTGCCAGTAGTGTTGGACTAGCGGGAGTCGGTGAGCAGTTCTTC
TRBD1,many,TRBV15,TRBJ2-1,CATSGRQGIGEQFF,TGTGCCACCAGCGGGAGACAGGGGATTGGCGAGCAGTTCTTC
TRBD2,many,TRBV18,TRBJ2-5,CASSPPGLARETQYF,TGTGCCAGCTCACCACCGGGACTAGCCCGGGAGACCCAGTACTTC
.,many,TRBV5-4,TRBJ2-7,CASSISGYPDAYEQYF,TGTGCCAGCAGCATTTCAGGGTACCCAGACGCCTACGAGCAGTACTTC
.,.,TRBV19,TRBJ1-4,CASSARVSANEKLFF,TGTGCCAGTAGTGCCAGGGTCTCGGCTAATGAAAAACTGTTTTTT
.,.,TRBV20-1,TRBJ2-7,CSARDLKRVGWDEQYF,TGCAGTGCTAGAGACCTTAAGCGGGTTGGGTGGGACGAGCAGTACTTC
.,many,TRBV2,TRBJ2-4,CASSDRGF,TGTGCCAGCAGTGACCGAGGATTC
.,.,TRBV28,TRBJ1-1,CASSLLGGVTRYTEAFF,TGTGCCAGCAGTTTACTCGGGGGTGTCACGAGGTACACTGAAGCTTTCTTT